This entry lists 16 T cell receptor beta chains sequenced from one sample in a study of shared clonotypes between healthy human individuals (dated by TCRdb to 2019 to 2021). For the CD8 naive samples, CD45RO-negative cells were positively selected for CCR7, yielding a CD45RA+CCR7+ population from which TemRA cells were excluded. Library generation was performed with the immunoSEQ multiplex PCR assay. The table comes from immuneACCESS by way of TCRdb, which keeps in-frame sequences with V and J called. Part of the clones is missing from these tables; in studies checked, under half for an unresolved V gene and the rest for unknown reasons. This sample holds approximately 600,000 clones; 85% to 95% were observed only once. Of the sample, about 0.11% is held by the ten largest clones. Sequencing used naive CD8+ T cells sorted from blood. The cell subset or site label of this sample denotes: CD45RA+CCR7+. The receptors here all came from a woman in her thirties in good health.

The rearrangement links TRBV18 to TRBJ2-3; 11 bases fit TRBD2. The length of the CDR3 is 17 residues. V was pared by 2 bases and J by 5 bases, with 9 bases of the junction left unmatched. From germline, CDR1 is KGHSH and CDR2 LQKENI. The CDR3 bases are TGTGCCAGCTCACCAGGCATAGCGGGAGGGCTAGAAGATACGCAGTATTTT. Protein product: CASSPGIAGGLEDTQYF. Full variable domain (remainder filled in from reference TRBV18 and TRBJ2-3): NAGVMQNPRHLVRRRGQEARLRCSPMKGHSHVYWYRQLPEEGLKFMVYLQKENIIDESGMPKERFSAEFPKEGPSILRIQQVVRGDSAAYFCASSPGIAGGLEDTQYFGPGTRLTVL.

The V and J genes are TRBV7-9 and TRBJ2-5; D may be TRBD1 (5 bases). The V and J ends lost 8 bases and 0 bases respectively, with 13 bases between them. The CDR3 runs 14 residues. CDR1 and CDR2 (germline): SEHNR, FQNEAQ (reference sequence). The CDR3 loop is CASGASQNQETQYF. CDR3 sequence (DNA): TGTGCCAGCGGGGCTTCTCAGAACCAAGAGACCCAGTACTTC.

V usage is TRBV10-1 and J usage is TRBJ2-3; TRBD2 matches at 7 bases. The length of the CDR3 is 16 residues. CDR1 is WNHNN and CDR2 is SYGVQD in the germline V gene (reference sequence). J lost 4 bases, V lost 8 bases, and 15 bases had no gene match. CDR3: CASPTLAGADADTQYF. CDR3 nucleotide sequence: TGCGCCAGCCCGACCCTCGCGGGAGCCGACGCAGATACGCAGTATTTT.

This chain joins TRBV2 and TRBJ2-3; TRBD1 matches at 7 bases. The CDR3 totals 14 residues. V lost 6 bases, J lost 4 bases, and 7 bases stayed unmatched. The germline gives CDR1 SNHLY, CDR2 FYNNEI. The CDR3 reads CASRGGQSPDTQYF. CDR3 nucleotide sequence: TGTGCCAGCAGAGGGGGACAGTCGCCAGATACGCAGTATTTT.

This clone was detected once. V usage is TRBV5-4 and J usage is TRBJ2-3; 8 bases line up with TRBD1. The germline V gene has CDR1 SGHNT and CDR2 YYREEE (reference sequence). The CDR3 has 16 residues. V was pared by 3 bases and J by 1 base, with 7 bases of the junction left unmatched. The CDR3 nucleotides are TGTGCCAGCAGCTGGGGGACAGGTCTGGGCACAGATACGCAGTATTTT. This sequence encodes CASSWGTGLGTDTQYF.

V is TRBV19 and J is TRBJ1-1; D is unclear. CDR3 length equals 13 residues. V was shortened by 5 bases and J by 10 bases, with 17 bases between the two germline ends. In germline, CDR1 is LNHDA, CDR2 SQIVND (reference sequence). CDR3 sequence reads: CASSLGGTAGAFF. The CDR3 DNA sequence: TGTGCCAGTAGTCTAGGAGGCACCGCGGGAGCTTTCTTT. The variable domain in full, with the rest retrieved from reference TRBV19 and TRBJ1-1, is DGGITQSPKYLFRKEGQNVTLSCEQNLNHDAMYWYRQDPGQGLRLIYYSQIVNDFQKGDIAEGYSVSREKKESFPLTVTSAQKNPTAFYLCASSLGGTAGAFFGQGTRLTVV.

V and J are TRBV7-8 and TRBJ1-5, with TRBD1 matching over 10 bases. The CDR3 covers 16 residues. V lost 5 bases, J lost 0 bases, and 4 bases stayed unmatched. Germline V lookup: CDR1 SGHVS, CDR2 FQNEAQ. CDR3 region: CASSTRDRGSNQPQHF. The CDR3 coding sequence is TGTGCCAGCAGCACCCGGGACAGGGGTAGCAATCAGCCCCAGCATTTT.

The chain uses TRBV27 and TRBJ2-7; no reliable D call. V was shortened by 3 bases and J by 2 bases, with 11 bases between the two germline ends. The CDR3 runs 14 residues. CDR1 is MNHEY and CDR2 is SMNVEV in the germline V gene (reference sequence). In nucleotides, the CDR3 is TGTGCCAGCAGTTTTGGTCAGACCACCTACGAGCAGTACTTC. It specifies CASSFGQTTYEQYF.

The rearrangement uses TRBV10-3 and TRBJ2-2; 8 positions match TRBD1. With V trimmed by 10 bases and J by 4 bases, 11 bases remained unmatched. The germline gives CDR1 ENHRY, CDR2 SYGVKD. This CDR3 is built from 15 residues. The CDR3, as DNA: TGTGCCAGCTCCGGGACAGGAAAAAGCACCGGGGAGCTGTTTTTT. Amino acids: CASSGTGKSTGELFF.

This chain uses TRBV28 with TRBJ1-2; 10 bases map to TRBD1. Looked up from germline, CDR1 is MDHEN and CDR2 is SYDVKM. V lost 4 bases and J lost 4; bases outside the gene matches: 15. The CDR3 runs 18 residues. The CDR3 nucleotides are TGTGCCAGCAGTTCCGAGGTCGCATGGACAGGGGGTGCCTATGGCTACACCTTC. Translation gives CASSSEVAWTGGAYGYTF.

This chain connects TRBV7-9 to TRBJ2-7; D is possibly TRBD2 (6 bases). Germline-derived CDR1 and CDR2 are SEHNR and FQNEAQ (reference sequence). Between the trimmed V and J ends, which lost 3 bases and 0 bases, there was a span of 15 bases. The CDR3 consists of 16 residues. The chain's CDR3 is CASSLSLAPSSYEQYF. The CDR3 DNA follows: TGTGCCAGCAGCTTGTCTCTAGCGCCCAGCTCCTACGAGCAGTACTTC.

Here the CDR3 reads CASSLATGMHYGYTF. In nucleotides, the CDR3 is TGTGCCAGCAGCTTGGCTACAGGGATGCACTATGGCTACACCTTC. The chain recombines TRBV7-9 with TRBJ1-2; D may be TRBD1 (6 bases). V dropped 3 bases and J dropped 3 bases, with 14 bases sitting between them. This CDR3 comprises 15 residues. Germline loops: CDR1 SEHNR, CDR2 FQNEAQ (reference sequence).

This sequence joins TRBV9 and TRBJ2-7; perhaps TRBD2 as D (6 bases). Deletions cut 3 bases from V and 3 bases from J, with 10 bases between. The V gene's germline CDR1 is SGDLS and CDR2 YYNGEE. CDR3 size: 13 residues. In DNA form, the CDR3 reads TGTGCCAGCAGCGGTAGCGGAAACTACGAGCAGTACTTC. It yields the protein CASSGSGNYEQYF.

The chain couples TRBV11-1 to TRBJ2-7; D possibly matches TRBD1 or TRBD2 (5 bases each). From germline, CDR1 is SGHAT and CDR2 FQDESV (reference sequence). The V end was cut by 5 bases, the J end by 0 bases, with 17 bases between. This CDR3 has 16 residues. The CDR3, as DNA: TGTGCCAGCAGCCCCGGGGCTGCGCGGAGCTCCTACGAGCAGTACTTC. Residues: CASSPGAARSSYEQYF.

Only one count was recorded for this clone. The V gene is TRBV10-3, the J gene TRBJ2-1, with D perhaps matching TRBD2 (6 bases). The CDR3 covers 15 residues. Germline lookup yields CDR1 ENHRY and CDR2 SYGVKD. With 10 bases removed from V and 0 bases from J, the gap between germline ends came to 16 bases. Here the CDR3 reads CATNVDGSSYNEQFF. CDR3 nucleotide sequence: TGTGCCACCAACGTCGACGGGAGCTCCTACAATGAGCAGTTCTTC.

The chain is built from TRBV27 and TRBJ2-7; no definite D call. This CDR3 has 15 residues. The germline V gene encodes CDR1 MNHEY and CDR2 SMNVEV (reference sequence). V lost 2 bases, J lost 2 bases, and 13 bases lay in between. The CDR3: CASSLMQVGPYEQYF. Here the CDR3 DNA reads TGTGCCAGCAGTTTAATGCAGGTAGGGCCCTACGAGCAGTACTTC.